The next 6 T cell receptor beta chains were all read from a single sample in a study of blood T cells in healthy people across ages. Using a J-beta primer mix together with a sample-barcoded 5' primer, a second PCR was run for roughly 7 to 11 cycles. TCRdb processed the 5' RACE reads anew with MiXCR; each CDR3 protein has one entry. The sample yields 750,000 to 1,000,000 distinct CDR3 sequences, 25% to 35% seen once. This sample was also put to use in a study of T cells of mothers and their children.

The sample comprised blood. All receptors come from a woman aged 40 to 50 in good health.

This chain connects TRBV2 to TRBJ2-3; TRBD1 matches at 8 bases. Germline V CDR1 and CDR2: SNHLY, FYNNEI. Trimming cost V 5 bases and J 5 bases; bases outside gene matches: 9. This CDR3 spans 15 amino acids. For the CDR3, the DNA is TGTGCCAGCAGTTACCGACAGGGGAGAGGAGATACGCAGTATTTT. This codes for CASSYRQGRGDTQYF. Supplemented by reference TRBV2 and TRBJ2-3, the full variable domain reads EPEVTQTPSHQVTQMGQEVILRCVPISNHLYFYWYRQILGQKVEFLVSFYNNEISEKSEIFDDQFSVERPDGSNFTLKIRSTKLEDSAMYFCASSYRQGRGDTQYFGPGTRLTVL.

V is TRBV18 and J is TRBJ1-2, with D uncertain. CDR3 length equals 12 residues. Germline V gives CDR1 KGHSH, CDR2 LQKENI. V lost 2 bases and J 8 bases, leaving 9 bases between the germline ends. CDR3: CASSPVQRGYTF. CDR3 coding DNA: TGTGCCAGCTCACCAGTACAGCGGGGCTACACCTTC.

This clonotype showed up many times. Just one base apart from a much larger clone, this may be a read error. V and J are TRBV25-1 and TRBJ2-7, with D unresolved. V gave up 1 base and J gave up 2 bases, with 0 bases separating them. CDR1 is MGHDK and CDR2 is SYGVNS in the germline V gene. The CDR3 is 11 residues long. CDR3 sequence (DNA): TGTGCCAGCAGTGAATCCTACGAGCAGTACTTC. Amino acids: CASSESYEQYF.

This rearrangement joins TRBV5-1 to TRBJ2-1; possibly TRBD1 for D (5 bases). The CDR3 contains 13 residues. Germline values: CDR1 SGHRS, CDR2 YFSETQ. With 2 bases removed from V and 5 bases from J, the gap between germline ends came to 8 bases. The CDR3 loop is CASSLLGHNEQFF. CDR3 coding DNA: TGCGCCAGCAGCTTATTGGGGCACAATGAGCAGTTCTTC.

There are many counts of this clonotype. The CDR3, as DNA: TGCGCCAGCAGCCTGGGCGACGGATTCTACGAGCAGTACTTC. Protein: CASSLGDGFYEQYF. V gene TRBV5-1 combines with J gene TRBJ2-7, with D uncertain. V was cut by 4 bases and J by 3 bases, with 14 bases left in between. Germline CDR1 and CDR2: SGHRS and YFSETQ. The CDR3 extends over 14 amino acids.

This clonotype was recorded at least ten times. The chain has TRBV15 and TRBJ2-7; possibly TRBD1 for D (7 bases). The germline CDR1 and CDR2 sequences are LNHNV and YYDKDF (reference sequence). The CDR3 covers 15 residues. V was cut by 6 bases and J by 1 base, with 16 bases left in between. For the CDR3, the DNA is TGTGCCACCAGTCTCGGGGGACAGCGATCCTACGAGCAGTACTTC. Translation gives CATSLGGQRSYEQYF. The variable domain in full, completed from reference TRBV15 and TRBJ2-7, reads DAMVIQNPRYQVTQFGKPVTLSCSQTLNHNVMYWYQQKSSQAPKLLFHYYDKDFNNEADTPDNFQSRRPNTSFCFLDIRSPGLGDTAMYLCATSLGGQRSYEQYFGPGTRLTVT.